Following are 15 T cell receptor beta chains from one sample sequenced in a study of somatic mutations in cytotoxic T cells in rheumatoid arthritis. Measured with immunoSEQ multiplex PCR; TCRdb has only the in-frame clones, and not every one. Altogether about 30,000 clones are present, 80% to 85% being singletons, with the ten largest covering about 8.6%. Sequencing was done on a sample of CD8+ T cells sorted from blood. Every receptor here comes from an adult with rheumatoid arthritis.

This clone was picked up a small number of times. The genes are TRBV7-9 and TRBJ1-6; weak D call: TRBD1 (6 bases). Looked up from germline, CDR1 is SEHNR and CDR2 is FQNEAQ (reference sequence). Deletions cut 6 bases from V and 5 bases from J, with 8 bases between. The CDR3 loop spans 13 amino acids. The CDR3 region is CASRRTDNSPLHF. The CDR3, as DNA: TGTGCCAGCAGGCGGACAGATAATTCACCCCTCCACTTT. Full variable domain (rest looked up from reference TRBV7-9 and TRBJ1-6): DTGVSQNPRHKITKRGQNVTFRCDPISEHNRLYWYRQTLGQGPEFLTYFQNEAQLEKSRLLSDRFSAERPKGSFSTLEIQRTEQGDSAMYLCASRRTDNSPLHFGNGTRLTVT.

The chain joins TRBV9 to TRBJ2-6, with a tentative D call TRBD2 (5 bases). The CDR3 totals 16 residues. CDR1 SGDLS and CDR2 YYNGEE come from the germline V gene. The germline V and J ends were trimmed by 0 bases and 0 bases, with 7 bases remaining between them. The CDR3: CASSVAGYSGANVLTF. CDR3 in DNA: TGTGCCAGCAGCGTAGCGGGATACTCTGGGGCCAACGTCCTGACTTTC.

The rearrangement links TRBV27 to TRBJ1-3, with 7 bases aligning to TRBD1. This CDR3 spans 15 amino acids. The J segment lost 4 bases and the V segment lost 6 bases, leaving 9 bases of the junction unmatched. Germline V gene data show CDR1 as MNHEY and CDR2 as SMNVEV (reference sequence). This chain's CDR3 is CASSDTTGLGNTIYF. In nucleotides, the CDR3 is TGTGCCAGCAGCGATACGACAGGGTTAGGAAACACCATATATTTT.

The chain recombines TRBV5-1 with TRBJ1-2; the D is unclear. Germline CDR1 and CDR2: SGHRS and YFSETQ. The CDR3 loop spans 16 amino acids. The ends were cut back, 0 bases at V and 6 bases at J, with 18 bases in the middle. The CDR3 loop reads CASSLEAVPFPNGYTF. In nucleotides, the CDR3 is TGCGCCAGCAGCTTGGAGGCAGTCCCTTTTCCCAATGGCTACACCTTC. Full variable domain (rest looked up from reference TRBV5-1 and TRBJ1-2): KAGVTQTPRYLIKTRGQQVTLSCSPISGHRSVSWYQQTPGQGLQFLFEYFSETQRNKGNFPGRFSGRQFSNSRSEMNVSTLELGDSALYLCASSLEAVPFPNGYTFGSGTRLTVV.

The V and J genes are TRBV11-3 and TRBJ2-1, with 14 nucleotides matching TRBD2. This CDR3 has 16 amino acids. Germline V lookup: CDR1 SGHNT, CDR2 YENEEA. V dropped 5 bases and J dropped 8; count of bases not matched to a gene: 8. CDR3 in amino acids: CASSPTSGRAGYEQFF. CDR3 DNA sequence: TGTGCCAGCAGCCCGACTAGCGGGAGGGCCGGGTATGAGCAGTTCTTC.

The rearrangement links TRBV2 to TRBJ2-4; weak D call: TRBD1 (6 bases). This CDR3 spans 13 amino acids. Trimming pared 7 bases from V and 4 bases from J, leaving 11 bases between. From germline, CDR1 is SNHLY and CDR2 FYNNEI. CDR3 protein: CASTGHTKNIQYF. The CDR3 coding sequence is TGTGCCAGCACGGGACACACGAAAAACATTCAGTACTTC.

CDR3 in DNA: TGCGCCAGCAGCCTTTCACTTGCAGGGGGGGGAGGAAACACCATATATTTT. Its translation is CASSLSLAGGGGNTIYF. V gene TRBV4-3 combines with J gene TRBJ1-3; TRBD1 aligns across 7 bases. The germline V gene encodes CDR1 LGHNA and CDR2 YSLEER. Trimming at V came to 4 bases and at J to 4 bases, leaving 13 bases not matched to a gene. The CDR3 is 17 amino acids.

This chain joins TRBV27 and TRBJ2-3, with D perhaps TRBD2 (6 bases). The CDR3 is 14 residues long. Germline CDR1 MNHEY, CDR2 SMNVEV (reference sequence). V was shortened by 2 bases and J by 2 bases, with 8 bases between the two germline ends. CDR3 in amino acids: CASSLGTHTDTQYF. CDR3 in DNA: TGTGCCAGCAGTTTAGGGACTCACACAGATACGCAGTATTTT.

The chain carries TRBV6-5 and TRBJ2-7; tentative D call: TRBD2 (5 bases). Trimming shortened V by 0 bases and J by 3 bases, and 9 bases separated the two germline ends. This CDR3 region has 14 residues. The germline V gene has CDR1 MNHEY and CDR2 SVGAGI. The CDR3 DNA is TGTGCCAGCAGTTACTCGAGGACTGGCTACGAGCAGTACTTC. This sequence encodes CASSYSRTGYEQYF.

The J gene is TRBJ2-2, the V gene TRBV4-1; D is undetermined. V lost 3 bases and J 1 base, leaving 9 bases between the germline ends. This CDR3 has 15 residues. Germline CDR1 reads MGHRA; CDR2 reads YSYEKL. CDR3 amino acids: CASSHPALNTGELFF. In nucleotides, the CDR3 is TGCGCCAGCAGCCACCCTGCCCTGAACACCGGGGAGCTGTTTTTT.

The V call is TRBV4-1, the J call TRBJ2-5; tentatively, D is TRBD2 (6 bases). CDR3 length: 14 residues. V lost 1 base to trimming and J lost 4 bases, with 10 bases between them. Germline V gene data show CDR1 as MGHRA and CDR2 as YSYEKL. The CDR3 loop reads CASSQVAGGETQYF. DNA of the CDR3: TGCGCCAGCAGCCAAGTGGCCGGGGGAGAGACCCAGTACTTC.

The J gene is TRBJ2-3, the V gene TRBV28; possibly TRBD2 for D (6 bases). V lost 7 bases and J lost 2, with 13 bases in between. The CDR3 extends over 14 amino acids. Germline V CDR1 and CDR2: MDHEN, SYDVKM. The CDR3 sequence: CASKLPGVTDTQYF. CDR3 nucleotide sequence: TGTGCCAGCAAACTCCCGGGGGTCACAGATACGCAGTATTTT. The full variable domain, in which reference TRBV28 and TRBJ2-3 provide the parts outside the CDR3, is DVKVTQSSRYLVKRTGEKVFLECVQDMDHENMFWYRQDPGLGLRLIYFSYDVKMKEKGDIPEGYSVSREKKERFSLILESASTNQTSMYLCASKLPGVTDTQYFGPGTRLTVL.

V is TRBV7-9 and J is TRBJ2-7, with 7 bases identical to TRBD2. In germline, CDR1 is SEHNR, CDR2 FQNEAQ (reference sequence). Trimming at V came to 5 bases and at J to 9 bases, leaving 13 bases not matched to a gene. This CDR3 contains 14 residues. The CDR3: CASSVPGGSPPQYF. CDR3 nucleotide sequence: TGTGCCAGCAGCGTCCCGGGCGGGAGCCCCCCGCAGTACTTC.

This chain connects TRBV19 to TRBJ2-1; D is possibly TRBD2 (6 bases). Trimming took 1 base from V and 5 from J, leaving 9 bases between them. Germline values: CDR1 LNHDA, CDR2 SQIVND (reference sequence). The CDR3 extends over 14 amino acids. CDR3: CASSIGTGDNEQFF. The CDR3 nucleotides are TGTGCCAGTAGTATAGGTACGGGGGACAATGAGCAGTTCTTC.

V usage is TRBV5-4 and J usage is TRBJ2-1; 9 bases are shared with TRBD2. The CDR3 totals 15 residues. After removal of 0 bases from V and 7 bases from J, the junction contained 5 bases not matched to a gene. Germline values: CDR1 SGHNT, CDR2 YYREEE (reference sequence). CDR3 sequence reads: CASSLEAGGGNEQFF. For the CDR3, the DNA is TGTGCCAGCAGCTTGGAGGCGGGGGGGGGTAATGAGCAGTTCTTC.